These 14 T cell receptor beta chains were all obtained from the same sample, sequenced in a study of blood T cell repertoires in COVID-19. Clones were sequenced by immunoSEQ multiplex PCR, and TCRdb holds only the in-frame ones, with some missing. Of some 200,000 clones listed, approximately 92% are singletons. The specimen was PBMCs or T cells enriched from blood (not recorded which). Every receptor here comes from a young woman in a cohort exposed to, infected with or recovered from COVID-19 (not recorded which).

V is TRBV9 and J is TRBJ1-1; D is unclear. Germline loops: CDR1 SGDLS, CDR2 YYNGEE. This CDR3 is built from 14 residues. V lost 0 bases, J lost 2 bases, and 8 bases lay in between. CDR3 sequence reads: CASSVVTGNTEAFF. DNA for the CDR3: TGTGCCAGCAGCGTAGTCACGGGAAACACTGAAGCTTTCTTT.

This clone has a handful of counts. This chain connects TRBV7-2 to TRBJ1-1; D not resolved. Trimming removed 5 bases from V and 5 bases from J, with 6 bases in between. This CDR3 spans 11 amino acids. The germline V gene encodes CDR1 SGHTA and CDR2 FQGNSA. CDR3 nucleotides: TGTGCCAGCAGCCTGCGAACTGAAGCTTTCTTT. This sequence encodes CASSLRTEAFF.

This chain connects TRBV12-3 or TRBV12-4 to TRBJ2-7, with 10 nucleotides matching TRBD1. The V gene end was trimmed by 6 bases and the J gene end by 5 bases; junction bases not matched to a gene: 1. This CDR3 has 12 amino acids. CDR3 protein: CASRTGGHEQYF. The CDR3 region has the DNA TGTGCCAGCAGGACAGGGGGCCACGAGCAGTACTTC.

V gene TRBV11-2 combines with J gene TRBJ2-3; tentative D call: TRBD2 (6 bases). CDR1 and CDR2 (germline): SGHAT, FQNNGV. The V end lost 2 bases, the J end lost 0 bases, and 9 bases lay between the germline ends. This CDR3 is built from 15 residues. The CDR3 is CASSLQRVSTDTQYF. CDR3 bases: TGTGCCAGCAGCTTACAGCGGGTGAGCACAGATACGCAGTATTTT.

The V call is TRBV6-2 or TRBV6-3, the J call TRBJ1-3; 7 bases are a match to TRBD1. V shed 6 bases, J shed 4 bases, and the junction held 6 bases outside the gene matches. The CDR3 runs 14 residues. Germline V gene lookup returns CDR1 MNHEY and CDR2 SVGEGT. The CDR3, as DNA: TGTGCCAGCAGCCGCGGGACAGCCGGAAACACCATATATTTT. Its protein is CASSRGTAGNTIYF.

The chain uses TRBV27 and TRBJ1-6; 9 bases agree with TRBD1. Germline V gene sequence: CDR1 MNHEY, CDR2 SMNVEV (reference sequence). With V trimmed by 5 bases and J by 7 bases, 9 bases remained unmatched. The CDR3 is made up of 16 amino acids. This chain's CDR3 is CASSPPPGQGNSPLHF. CDR3 bases: TGTGCCAGCAGTCCACCACCGGGACAGGGCAATTCACCCCTCCACTTT.

The chain's CDR3 is CASSTGRLGLAGNTIYF. Written as DNA, the CDR3 is TGTGCCAGCAGCACCGGGCGTCTTGGACTTGCTGGAAACACCATATATTTT. The rearrangement links TRBV3-1 (or the pseudogene TRBV3-2) to TRBJ1-3; no clear D. CDR1 is LGHDT, CDR2 YNNKEL, per germline (reference sequence). CDR3 length equals 17 residues. With 5 bases removed from V and 2 bases from J, the gap between germline ends came to 19 bases.

The chain is built from TRBV24-1 and TRBJ2-1, with 7 bases matching TRBD2. Germline CDR1 reads KGHDR; CDR2 reads SFDVKD. The CDR3 covers 18 residues. V shed 7 bases and J 0 bases; nucleotides not matched to a gene: 14. CDR3 bases: TGTGCCACCAGCTCCTACGGACTAGACCCTGGCTCCTACAATGAGCAGTTCTTC. Residues: CATSSYGLDPGSYNEQFF.

This chain connects TRBV19 to TRBJ2-2, with 7 bases matching TRBD1. V shed 2 bases, J shed 0 bases, and the junction held 6 bases outside the gene matches. The CDR3 contains 17 residues. Germline V gene data show CDR1 as LNHDA and CDR2 as SQIVND (reference sequence). The CDR3 spells CASSIPPGGANTGELFF. The CDR3 DNA follows: TGTGCCAGTAGTATACCCCCAGGGGGAGCGAACACCGGGGAGCTGTTTTTT.

This clone is labeled medium-sized (0.01 to 0.1%). The chain couples TRBV6-1 to TRBJ2-4, with 10 bases aligning to TRBD1. V gave up 1 base and J gave up 8 bases; unmatched junction bases: 5. The CDR3 contains 15 residues. Looked up from germline, CDR1 is MNHNS and CDR2 is SASEGT. The CDR3 loop is CASSEETGGAYIQYF. The CDR3 nucleotides are TGTGCCAGCAGTGAAGAGACAGGGGGCGCTTACATTCAGTACTTC.

This clone was detected once. This chain joins TRBV7-6 and TRBJ1-3; D possibly corresponds to TRBD1 (5 bases). Trimming took 1 base from V and 2 from J, leaving 15 bases between them. The CDR3 contains 17 residues. Germline V lookup: CDR1 SGHVS, CDR2 FNYEAQ. The DNA for the CDR3 is TGTGCCAGCAGCTTAGTCAAGGGCACGGGGGCTGGAAACACCATATATTTT. Protein product: CASSLVKGTGAGNTIYF.

In its sample, this clone was seen once. The rearrangement links TRBV3-1 (or the pseudogene TRBV3-2) to TRBJ2-1; 11 positions agree with TRBD2. This CDR3 contains 19 residues. Germline loops: CDR1 LGHDT, CDR2 YNNKEL (reference sequence). V gave up 0 bases and J gave up 7 bases; unmatched junction bases: 14. The CDR3 protein is CASSQDGLAGGDLVNEQFF. As DNA, the CDR3 is TGTGCCAGCAGCCAAGATGGGCTAGCGGGAGGTGATCTTGTGAATGAGCAGTTCTTC.

In its sample, this clone was seen once. Here the CDR3 DNA reads TGTGCCAGCAGTCGAGGACAGCCCAATCAGCCCCAGCATTTT. Protein: CASSRGQPNQPQHF. The V and J genes are TRBV28 and TRBJ1-5; D is possibly TRBD1 (6 bases). Trimming shortened V by 5 bases and J by 3 bases, and 11 bases separated the two germline ends. CDR1 is MDHEN and CDR2 is SYDVKM in the germline V gene. CDR3 length equals 14 residues. The full variable domain, rest sourced from reference TRBV28 and TRBJ1-5, is DVKVTQSSRYLVKRTGEKVFLECVQDMDHENMFWYRQDPGLGLRLIYFSYDVKMKEKGDIPEGYSVSREKKERFSLILESASTNQTSMYLCASSRGQPNQPQHFGDGTRLSIL.

The chain couples TRBV6-5 to TRBJ1-1; D unclear. V was pared by 3 bases and J by 7 bases, with 12 bases between. The CDR3 sequence is 13 residues long. CDR1 is MNHEY and CDR2 is SVGAGI in the germline V gene. The CDR3 loop is CASSYIGEGEAFF. CDR3 DNA: TGTGCCAGCAGTTATATCGGGGAAGGTGAAGCTTTCTTT.